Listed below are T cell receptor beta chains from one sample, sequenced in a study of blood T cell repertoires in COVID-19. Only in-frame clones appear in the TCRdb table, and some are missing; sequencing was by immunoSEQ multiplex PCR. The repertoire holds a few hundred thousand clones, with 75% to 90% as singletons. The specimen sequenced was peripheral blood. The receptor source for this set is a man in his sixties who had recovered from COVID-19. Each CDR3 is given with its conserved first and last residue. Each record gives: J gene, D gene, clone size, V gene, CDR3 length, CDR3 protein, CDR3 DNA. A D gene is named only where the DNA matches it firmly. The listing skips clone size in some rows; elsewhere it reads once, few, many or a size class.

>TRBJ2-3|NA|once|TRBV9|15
CASSVGGQSLGTQYF
TGTGCCAGCAGCGTAGGGGGGCAGTCTTTAGGTACGCAGTATTTT
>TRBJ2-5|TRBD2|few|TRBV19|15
CASSKASGSFETQYF
TGTGCCAGTAGTAAAGCTAGCGGGAGTTTCGAGACCCAGTACTTC
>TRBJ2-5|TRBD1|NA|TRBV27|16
CASSYTQTGGGETQYF
TGTGCCAGCAGTTACACCCAGACAGGGGGCGGTGAGACCCAGTACTTC
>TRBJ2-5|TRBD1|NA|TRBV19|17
CASTPTGTGDPLETQYF
TGTGCCAGTACCCCAACGGGGACAGGGGACCCCCTGGAGACCCAGTACTTC
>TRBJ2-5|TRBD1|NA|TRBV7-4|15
CASSLRQTGQETQYF
TGTGCCAGCAGTCTGAGACAGACAGGGCAAGAGACCCAGTACTTC
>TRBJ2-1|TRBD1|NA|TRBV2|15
CASQIGTGDYNEQFF
TGTGCCAGTCAGATCGGGACAGGGGACTACAATGAGCAGTTCTTC
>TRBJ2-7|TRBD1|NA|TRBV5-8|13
CASSVQGYYEQYF
TGTGCCAGCAGCGTACAGGGGTATTATGAGCAGTACTTC
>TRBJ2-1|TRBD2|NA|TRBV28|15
CASRLAGGLYNEQFF
TGTGCCAGCAGACTAGCGGGAGGTCTCTACAATGAGCAGTTCTTC
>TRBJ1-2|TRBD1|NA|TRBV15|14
CATSHDRAGYGYTF
TGTGCCACCAGCCATGACAGGGCGGGGTATGGCTACACCTTC
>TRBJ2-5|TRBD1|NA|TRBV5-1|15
CASSLVTGGRETQYF
TGCGCCAGCAGCTTGGTGACAGGGGGCCGGGAGACCCAGTACTTC
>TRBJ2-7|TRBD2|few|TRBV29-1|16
CSATRAGLAGSYEQYF
TGCAGCGCGACCCGGGCGGGACTAGCGGGCTCCTACGAGCAGTACTTC
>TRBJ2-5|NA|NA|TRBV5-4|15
CASSSLVGARETQYF
TGTGCCAGCAGCTCTCTGGTGGGCGCCAGGGAGACCCAGTACTTC